The rows below give T cell receptor beta chains drawn from one sample of a study of technical replicates of blood from several donors. Profiled with immunoSEQ multiplex PCR; TCRdb holds only in-frame clones, not every one. The table lists roughly 93,000 clones, nearly 97% of them singletons. Material: T cells isolated from PBMCs. The receptors derive from a human donor in good health. Both conserved end residues are part of each CDR3. The D gene is left open where the match is weak. Part of the rows lack a size; the others show once, few, many or a class for expanded clones.

abundance,j_gene,v_gene,d_gene,CDR3nt,CDR3aa
NA,TRBJ1-1,TRBV18,NA,TGTGCCAGCTCACGGGCAGGGGCTCTGAACACTGAAGCTTTCTTT,CASSRAGALNTEAFF
NA,TRBJ2-3,TRBV5-1,TRBD2,TGCGCCAGCAGCTTGGCGGGAGGGCCGGCAGATACGCAGTATTTT,CASSLAGGPADTQYF
NA,TRBJ2-5,TRBV10-2,TRBD2,TGCGCCAGCTCCGGGGGGGTGGGGGAGACCCAGTACTTC,CASSGGVGETQYF
NA,TRBJ1-1,TRBV19,NA,TGTGCCAGTAGTATAGCACAGATGAACACTGAAGCTTTCTTT,CASSIAQMNTEAFF
NA,TRBJ1-2,TRBV13,TRBD1,TGTGCCAGCAGCTTAGCCGGGACAGGGGTTACCTATGGCTACACCTTC,CASSLAGTGVTYGYTF
NA,TRBJ2-3,TRBV10-3,NA,TGTGTCATCAGTGAAAGGACAAACACAGATACGCAGTATTTT,CVISERTNTDTQYF
NA,TRBJ2-2,TRBV27,NA,TGTGCCAGCATGGTCGGGGGGAACACCGGGGAGCTGTTTTTT,CASMVGGNTGELFF
NA,TRBJ2-3,TRBV29-1,TRBD1,TGCAGCGTTGATAAGCCTTTTTGGACAGGGAGCACAGATACGCAGTATTTT,CSVDKPFWTGSTDTQYF
NA,TRBJ2-7,TRBV29-1,NA,TGCAGCGTTGTGGTCCTAGGGGGACCCTACGAGCAGTACTTC,CSVVVLGGPYEQYF
NA,TRBJ2-2,TRBV25-1,NA,TGTGCCAGCAGTGAGTTTAGGGGAACGAACACCGGGGAGCTGTTTTTT,CASSEFRGTNTGELFF
few,TRBJ1-1,TRBV9,NA,TGTGCCAGCGGTAAAGAACTCACAGGGTCTGAAGCTTTCTTT,CASGKELTGSEAFF
NA,TRBJ1-4,TRBV5-4,NA,TGTGCCAGCAGCTTGGGAGGGAGGAATGAAAAACTGTTTTTT,CASSLGGRNEKLFF
NA,TRBJ1-3,TRBV29-1,NA,TGCAGCGCCGAAGGCGGCCTCACTGGAAACACCATATATTTT,CSAEGGLTGNTIYF
NA,TRBJ2-5,TRBV5-5,NA,TGTGCCAGCAGCAACAGGGTTTCAGGAGAGACCCAGTACTTC,CASSNRVSGETQYF
NA,TRBJ2-7,TRBV29-1,NA,TGCAGCGTTGATGGGGGCGAGAGACCCTACGAGCAGTACTTC,CSVDGGERPYEQYF
NA,TRBJ1-6,TRBV19,NA,TGTGCCAGTAGGAAAATCGAGGTCCATTCACCCCTCCACTTT,CASRKIEVHSPLHF
NA,TRBJ2-7,TRBV4-1,NA,TGCGCCAGCAGCCAAGGTCGCTCAGGGATCACCTACGAGCAGTACTTC,CASSQGRSGITYEQYF
NA,TRBJ2-7,TRBV18,TRBD2,TGTGCCAGCTCACCACGGGGACTAGCGGGGGGGCCGGCCTACGAGCAGTACTTC,CASSPRGLAGGPAYEQYF
NA,TRBJ1-2,TRBV6-6,TRBD1,TGTGCCAGCAGTAAGGAGATACAGGGGATCTATGGCTACACCTTC,CASSKEIQGIYGYTF
NA,TRBJ2-3,TRBV7-6,TRBD2,TGTGCCAGCAGCTTCGGGACTAGCGGGGGGACTAGCACAGATACGCAGTATTTT,CASSFGTSGGTSTDTQYF